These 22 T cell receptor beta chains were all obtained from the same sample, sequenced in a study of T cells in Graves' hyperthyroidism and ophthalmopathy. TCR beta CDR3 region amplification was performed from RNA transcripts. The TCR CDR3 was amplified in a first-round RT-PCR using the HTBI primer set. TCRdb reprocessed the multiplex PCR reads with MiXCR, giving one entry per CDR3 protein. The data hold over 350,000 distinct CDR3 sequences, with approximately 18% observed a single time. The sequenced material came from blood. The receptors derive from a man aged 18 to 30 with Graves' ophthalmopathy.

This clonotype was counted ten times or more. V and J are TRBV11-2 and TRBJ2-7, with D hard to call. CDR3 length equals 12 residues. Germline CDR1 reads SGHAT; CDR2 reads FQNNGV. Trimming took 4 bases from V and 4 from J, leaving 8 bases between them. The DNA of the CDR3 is TGTGCCAGCAGCTCCCCTCCATACGAGCAGTACTTC. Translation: CASSSPPYEQYF.

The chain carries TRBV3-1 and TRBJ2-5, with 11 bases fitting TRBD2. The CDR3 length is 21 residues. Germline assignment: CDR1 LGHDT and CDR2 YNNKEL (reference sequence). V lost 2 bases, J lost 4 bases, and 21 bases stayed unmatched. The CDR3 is CASSQLLVLGSGGAYVETQYF. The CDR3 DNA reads TGTGCCAGCAGCCAACTCCTAGTACTTGGTAGCGGGGGGGCATACGTAGAGACCCAGTACTTC.

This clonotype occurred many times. In DNA form, the CDR3 reads TGTGCCAGCAGCTTGAAACAGGGGGCGAAACCTACCTACGAGCAGTACTTC. Protein sequence: CASSLKQGAKPTYEQYF. This chain connects TRBV11-2 to TRBJ2-7; 9 bases match TRBD1. Losses at the gene ends were 3 bases for V and 2 bases for J; bases not matched to a gene: 11. This CDR3 comprises 17 residues. Germline V lookup: CDR1 SGHAT, CDR2 FQNNGV.

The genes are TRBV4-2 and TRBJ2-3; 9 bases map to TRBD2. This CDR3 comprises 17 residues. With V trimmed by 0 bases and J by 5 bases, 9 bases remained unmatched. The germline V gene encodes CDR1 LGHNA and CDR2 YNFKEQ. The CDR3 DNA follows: TGTGCCAGCAGCCAAGATCTAGCGGGGCCCTTCGGAGATACGCAGTATTTT. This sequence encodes CASSQDLAGPFGDTQYF.

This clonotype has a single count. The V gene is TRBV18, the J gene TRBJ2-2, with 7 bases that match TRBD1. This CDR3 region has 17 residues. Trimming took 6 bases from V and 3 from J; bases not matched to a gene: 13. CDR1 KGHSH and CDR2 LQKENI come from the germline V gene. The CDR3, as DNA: TGTGCCAGCTCCCAACGCCCGGGACAGAAATACACCGGGGAGCTGTTTTTT. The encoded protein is CASSQRPGQKYTGELFF.

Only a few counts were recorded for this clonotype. In DNA form, the CDR3 reads TGTGCCAGTAGTATTTTGAGGGCGAAAGATACGCAGTATTTT. It is translated as CASSILRAKDTQYF. The J gene is TRBJ2-3, the V gene TRBV19; D is possibly TRBD2 (5 bases). This CDR3 has 14 residues. Trimming stripped 3 bases from V and 5 bases from J, with 12 bases between. CDR1 LNHDA and CDR2 SQIVND come from the germline V gene (reference sequence). The full variable domain, completed using reference TRBV19 and TRBJ2-3, is DGGITQSPKYLFRKEGQNVTLSCEQNLNHDAMYWYRQDPGQGLRLIYYSQIVNDFQKGDIAEGYSVSREKKESFPLTVTSAQKNPTAFYLCASSILRAKDTQYFGPGTRLTVL.

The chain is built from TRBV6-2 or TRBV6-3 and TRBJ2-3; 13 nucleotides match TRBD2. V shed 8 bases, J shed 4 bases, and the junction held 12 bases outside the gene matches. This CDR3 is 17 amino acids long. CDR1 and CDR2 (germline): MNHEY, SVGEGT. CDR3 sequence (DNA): TGTGCCAGCTACTACAGACTAGCGGGGGGAAGAGCAGATACGCAGTATTTT. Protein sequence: CASYYRLAGGRADTQYF.

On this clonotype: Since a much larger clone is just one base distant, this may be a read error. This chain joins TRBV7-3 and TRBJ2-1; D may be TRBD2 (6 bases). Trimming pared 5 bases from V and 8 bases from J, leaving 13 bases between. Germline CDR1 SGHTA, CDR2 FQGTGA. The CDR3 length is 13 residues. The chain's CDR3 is CASSARLVDEQFF. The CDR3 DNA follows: TGTGCCAGCAGCGCCCGACTAGTCGATGAGCAGTTCTTC.

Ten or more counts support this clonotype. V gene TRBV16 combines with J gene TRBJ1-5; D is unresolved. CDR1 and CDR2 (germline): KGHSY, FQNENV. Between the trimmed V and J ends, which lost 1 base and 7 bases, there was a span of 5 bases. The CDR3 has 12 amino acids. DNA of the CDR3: TGTGCCAGCAGCCAATTAGGGCAGCCCCAGCATTTT. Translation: CASSQLGQPQHF. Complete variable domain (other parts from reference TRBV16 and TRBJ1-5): GEEVAQTPKHLVRGEGQKAKLYCAPIKGHSYVFWYQQVLKNEFKFLISFQNENVFDETGMPKERFSAKCLPNSPCSLEIQATKLEDSAVYFCASSQLGQPQHFGDGTRLSIL.

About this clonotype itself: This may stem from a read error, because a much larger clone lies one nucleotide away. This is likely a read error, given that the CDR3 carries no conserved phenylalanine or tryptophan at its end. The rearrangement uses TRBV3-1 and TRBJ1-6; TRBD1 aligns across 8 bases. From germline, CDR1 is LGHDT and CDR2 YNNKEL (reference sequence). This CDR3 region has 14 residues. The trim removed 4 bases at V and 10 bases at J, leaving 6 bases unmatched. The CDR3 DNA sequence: TGTGCCAGCAGCCCCGGACAGGGTGACTCACCCCTCCACCTT. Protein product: CASSPGQGDSPLHL.

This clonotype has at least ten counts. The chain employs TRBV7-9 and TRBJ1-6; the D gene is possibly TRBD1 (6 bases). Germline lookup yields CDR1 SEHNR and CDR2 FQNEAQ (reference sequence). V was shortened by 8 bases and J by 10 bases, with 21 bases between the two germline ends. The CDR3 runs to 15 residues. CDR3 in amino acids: CASDRQDLAGSPLHF. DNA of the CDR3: TGTGCCAGCGACCGACAGGATCTTGCGGGCTCACCCCTCCACTTT.

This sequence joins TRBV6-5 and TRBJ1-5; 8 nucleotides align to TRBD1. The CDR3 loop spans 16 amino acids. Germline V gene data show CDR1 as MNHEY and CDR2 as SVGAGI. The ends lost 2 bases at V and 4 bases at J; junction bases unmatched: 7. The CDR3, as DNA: TGTGCCAGCAGTTACCCCGGACAGGGCCCAAATCAGCCCCAGCATTTT. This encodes CASSYPGQGPNQPQHF.

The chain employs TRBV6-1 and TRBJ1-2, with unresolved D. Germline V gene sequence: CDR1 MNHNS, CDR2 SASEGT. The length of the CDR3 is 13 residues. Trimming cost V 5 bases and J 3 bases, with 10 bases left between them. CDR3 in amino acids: CASSTRWDYGYTF. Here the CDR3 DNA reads TGTGCCAGCAGTACCCGTTGGGACTATGGCTACACCTTC.

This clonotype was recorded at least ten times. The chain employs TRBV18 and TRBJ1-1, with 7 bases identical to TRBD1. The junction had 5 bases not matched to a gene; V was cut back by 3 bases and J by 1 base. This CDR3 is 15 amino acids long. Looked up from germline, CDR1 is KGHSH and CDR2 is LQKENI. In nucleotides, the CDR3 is TGTGCCAGCTCACCGCGGTCAGGGGGGAACACTGAAGCTTTCTTT. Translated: CASSPRSGGNTEAFF. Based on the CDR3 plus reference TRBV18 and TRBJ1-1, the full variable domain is NAGVMQNPRHLVRRRGQEARLRCSPMKGHSHVYWYRQLPEEGLKFMVYLQKENIIDESGMPKERFSAEFPKEGPSILRIQQVVRGDSAAYFCASSPRSGGNTEAFFGQGTRLTVV.

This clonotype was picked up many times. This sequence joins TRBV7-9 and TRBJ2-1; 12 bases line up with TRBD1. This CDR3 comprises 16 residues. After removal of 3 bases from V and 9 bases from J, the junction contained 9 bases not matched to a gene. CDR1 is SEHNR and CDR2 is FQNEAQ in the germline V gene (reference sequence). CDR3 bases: TGTGCCAGCAGCTTCGAGCCGGGACAGGGGGCGGGTGAGCAGTTCTTC. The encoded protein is CASSFEPGQGAGEQFF.

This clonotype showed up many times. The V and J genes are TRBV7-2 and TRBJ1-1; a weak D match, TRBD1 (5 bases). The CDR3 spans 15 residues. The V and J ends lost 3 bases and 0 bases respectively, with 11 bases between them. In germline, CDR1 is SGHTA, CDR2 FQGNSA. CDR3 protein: CASSFPRDLNTEAFF. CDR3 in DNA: TGTGCCAGCAGCTTTCCGAGGGACCTGAACACTGAAGCTTTCTTT.

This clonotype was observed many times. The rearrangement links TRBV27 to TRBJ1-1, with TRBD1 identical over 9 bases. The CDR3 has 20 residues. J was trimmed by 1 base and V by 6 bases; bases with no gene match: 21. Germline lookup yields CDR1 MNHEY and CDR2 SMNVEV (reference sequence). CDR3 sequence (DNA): TGTGCCAGCAGCCCCCACAGATACGGACAGGGGTACGATAGGAACACTGAAGCTTTCTTT. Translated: CASSPHRYGQGYDRNTEAFF.

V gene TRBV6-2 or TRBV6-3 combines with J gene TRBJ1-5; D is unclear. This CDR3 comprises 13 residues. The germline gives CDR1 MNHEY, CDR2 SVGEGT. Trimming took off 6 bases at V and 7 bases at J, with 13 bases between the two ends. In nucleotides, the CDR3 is TGTGCCAGCAGCCCCCGGTACGCCCAGCCCCAGCATTTT. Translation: CASSPRYAQPQHF.

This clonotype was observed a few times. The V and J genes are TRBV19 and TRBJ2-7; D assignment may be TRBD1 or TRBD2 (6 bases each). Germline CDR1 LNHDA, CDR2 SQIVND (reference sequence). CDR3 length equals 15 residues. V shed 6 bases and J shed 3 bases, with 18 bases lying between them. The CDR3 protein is CASSPGNGGSYEQYF. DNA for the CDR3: TGTGCCAGTAGCCCGGGGAACGGGGGCAGCTACGAGCAGTACTTC. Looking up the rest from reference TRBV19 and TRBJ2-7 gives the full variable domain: DGGITQSPKYLFRKEGQNVTLSCEQNLNHDAMYWYRQDPGQGLRLIYYSQIVNDFQKGDIAEGYSVSREKKESFPLTVTSAQKNPTAFYLCASSPGNGGSYEQYFGPGTRLTVT.

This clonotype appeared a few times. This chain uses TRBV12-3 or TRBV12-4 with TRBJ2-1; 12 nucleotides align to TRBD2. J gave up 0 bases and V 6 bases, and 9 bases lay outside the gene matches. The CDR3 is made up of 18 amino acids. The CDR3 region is CASSQRTSGVYSYNEQFF. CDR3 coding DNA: TGTGCCAGCAGCCAAAGGACTAGCGGGGTCTACTCCTACAATGAGCAGTTCTTC.

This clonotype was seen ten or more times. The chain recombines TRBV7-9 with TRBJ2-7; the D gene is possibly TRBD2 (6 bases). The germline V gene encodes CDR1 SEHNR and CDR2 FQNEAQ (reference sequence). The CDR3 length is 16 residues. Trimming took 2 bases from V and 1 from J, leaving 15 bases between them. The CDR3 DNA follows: TGTGCCAGCAGCTTATATTTGGGACGGGAGTCCTACGAGCAGTACTTC. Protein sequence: CASSLYLGRESYEQYF. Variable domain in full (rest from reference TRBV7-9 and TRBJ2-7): DTGVSQNPRHKITKRGQNVTFRCDPISEHNRLYWYRQTLGQGPEFLTYFQNEAQLEKSRLLSDRFSAERPKGSFSTLEIQRTEQGDSAMYLCASSLYLGRESYEQYFGPGTRLTVT.

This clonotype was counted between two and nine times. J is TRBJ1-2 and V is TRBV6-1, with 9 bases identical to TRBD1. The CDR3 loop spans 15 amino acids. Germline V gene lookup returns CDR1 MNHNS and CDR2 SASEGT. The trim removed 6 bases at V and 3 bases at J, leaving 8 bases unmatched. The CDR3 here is CASSRNRGHDYGYTF. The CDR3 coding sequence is TGTGCCAGCAGCCGAAACAGGGGGCATGACTATGGCTACACCTTC.